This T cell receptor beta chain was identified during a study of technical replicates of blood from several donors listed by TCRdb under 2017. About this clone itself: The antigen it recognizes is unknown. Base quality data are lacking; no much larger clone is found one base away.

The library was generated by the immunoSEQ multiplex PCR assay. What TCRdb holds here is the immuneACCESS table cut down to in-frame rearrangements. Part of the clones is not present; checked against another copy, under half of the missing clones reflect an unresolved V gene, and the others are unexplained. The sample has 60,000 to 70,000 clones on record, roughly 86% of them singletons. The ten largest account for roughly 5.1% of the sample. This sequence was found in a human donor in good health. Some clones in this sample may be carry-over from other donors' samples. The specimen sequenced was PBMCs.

The base sequence is TGCAGCGTTGGAGGAGCGTCCTACAATGAGCAGTTCTTC. Its translation reads: CSVGGASYNEQFF. The sequence is built from TRBV29-1 and TRBJ2-1; the D gene identity is not certain. The CDR3, from cysteine to phenylalanine, totals 13 residues. Here the CDR3 DNA is all that survives: 39 bases in frame from base 1. Trimming takes 4 bases from V and 1 base from J, and the germline ends sit 8 bases apart. CDR1 and CDR2, per the germline V gene, are SQVTM and ANQGSEA.